Each of the 5 T cell receptor beta chains below was sequenced from the same sample in a study of blood T cell repertoires in COVID-19 (dated by TCRdb to the early 2020s). Receptor libraries were prepared by the immunoSEQ multiplex PCR assay. TCRdb took over this immuneACCESS table, retaining in-frame rearrangements with V and J assigned. Such tables are incomplete; in checked studies, under half of the missing clones stem from an unresolved V gene, and the remainder is unexplained. This sample gives about 140,000 clones in total; about 90% of them show up just once. Under 12% of the sample comes from the top ten. Sequences were obtained from peripheral blood. The receptor set was obtained from a man aged 60 to 75 with active or convalescent COVID-19.

The chain couples TRBV27 to TRBJ2-5; the match to TRBD1 covers 8 bases. Germline trimming cut 2 bases from V and 4 bases from J; bases unmatched to any gene: 0. Per germline, CDR1 MNHEY and CDR2 SMNVEV (reference sequence). The CDR3 runs 13 residues. CDR3 nucleotide sequence: TGTGCCAGCAGTTTAGGGACAGGAGAGACCCAGTACTTC. Its protein is CASSLGTGETQYF.

This sequence joins TRBV10-3 and TRBJ2-5, with D possibly TRBD2 on 6 matching bases. Per the germline V gene, CDR1 is ENHRY and CDR2 is SYGVKD. Trimming pared 11 bases from V and 2 bases from J, leaving 15 bases between. This CDR3 has 13 residues. In nucleotides, the CDR3 is TGTGCCTCCACGGAGGGGCTACAAGAGACCCAGTACTTC. This encodes CASTEGLQETQYF.

The rearrangement joins TRBV28 to TRBJ1-1, with D perhaps matching TRBD1 (5 bases). Germline lookup yields CDR1 MDHEN and CDR2 SYDVKM. Trimming stripped 2 bases from V and 10 bases from J, with 11 bases between. The CDR3 loop spans 12 amino acids. Here the CDR3 DNA reads TGTGCCAGCAGTTTAAGGGGTCTTGCAGCTTTCTTT. Protein product: CASSLRGLAAFF.

V gene TRBV5-6 combines with J gene TRBJ2-7; no clear D gene. The ends were cut back, 4 bases at V and 1 base at J, with 9 bases in the middle. Germline CDR1 reads SGHDT; CDR2 reads YYEEEE. CDR3 length: 13 amino acids. The CDR3 is CASSVDTSYEQYF. The CDR3 DNA follows: TGTGCCAGCAGCGTTGACACGTCCTACGAGCAGTACTTC. Variable domain in full (rest from reference TRBV5-6 and TRBJ2-7): DAGVTQSPTHLIKTRGQQVTLRCSPKSGHDTVSWYQQALGQGPQFIFQYYEEEERQRGNFPDRFSGHQFPNYSSELNVNALLLGDSALYLCASSVDTSYEQYFGPGTRLTVT.

V usage is TRBV3-1 (or the pseudogene TRBV3-2) and J usage is TRBJ2-7; 8 positions agree with TRBD2. Germline V gene lookup returns CDR1 LGHDT and CDR2 YNNKEL (reference sequence). CDR3 length: 13 amino acids. The V and J ends lost 4 bases and 3 bases, in that order; junction bases with no gene match: 2. CDR3 sequence (DNA): TGTGCCAGCAGCCTTAGCGGGAACTACGAGCAGTACTTC. Amino acid sequence: CASSLSGNYEQYF.